One sample yielded the 21 T cell receptor beta chains listed below, sequenced in a study of vaccination and CD4 T cells after COVID-19 (dated by TCRdb to between 2021 and 2024). Library preparation used PCR. The listed sequencing device is Illumina iSeq 100. At the Johns Hopkins FTIC core, DNA from the cultured CD4+ T cells underwent TCR sequencing with the Oncomine TCR Beta short-read assay. TCRdb cleaned the public reads at Q25 with fastp, built clones with MiXCR and kept in-frame beta chains. Rows merge per CDR3 protein into single entries with the most common DNA and genes. The sample table contains under 25,000 distinct CDR3 sequences; only one count was recorded for 50% to 70% of them. Jointly, the top ten make up about an eighth of the sample. Their antigens remain unidentified. What this sample's treatment or condition label stands for: approximately 10-day PBMC culture with coronavirus spike peptide pools or control peptides (ViraFEST assay).

The sample was CD4+ T cells from blood, cultured in vitro, taken after SARS-CoV-2 vaccination. The origin of the receptors is a human donor who received a COVID-19 vaccine.

CDR3 DNA sequence: TGCAGTGCTAGAGGGCCCGATAATTCACCCCTCCACTTT. This translates into CSARGPDNSPLHF. The rearrangement joins TRBV20-1 to TRBJ1-6; D not resolved. The CDR3 loop spans 13 amino acids. Trimming shortened V by 1 base and J by 5 bases, and 6 bases separated the two germline ends. CDR1 is DFQATT, CDR2 SNEGSKA, per germline (reference sequence).

The chain has TRBV11-3 and TRBJ1-1; D ambiguous. V was cut by 4 bases and J by 1 base, with 10 bases left in between. The CDR3 is 14 amino acids. In germline, CDR1 is SGHNT, CDR2 YENEEA. The CDR3, as DNA: TGTGCCAGCAGCTCTATACAGAGGAACACTGAAGCTTTCTTT. Residues: CASSSIQRNTEAFF.

The chain has TRBV2 and TRBJ2-5; 8 nucleotides align to TRBD2. The CDR3 spans 13 residues. Germline V gene sequence: CDR1 SNHLY, CDR2 FYNNEI. With V trimmed by 5 bases and J by 3 bases, 2 bases remained unmatched. The DNA for the CDR3 is TGTGCCAGCAGTATTAGCGGGGAAGAGACCCAGTACTTC. Its translation: CASSISGEETQYF.

The V call is TRBV6-1, the J call TRBJ1-2; possible D gene TRBD1, 6 bases. The CDR3 spans 13 residues. Trimming took 6 bases from V and 2 from J, leaving 10 bases between them. Germline loops: CDR1 MNHNS, CDR2 SASEGT. CDR3 nucleotides: TGTGCCAGCAGACGACAGGTGAACTATGGCTACACCTTC. As protein: CASRRQVNYGYTF.

J is TRBJ1-2 and V is TRBV12-3 or TRBV12-4; 8 bases align to TRBD1. J lost 8 bases, V lost 5 bases, and 7 bases had no gene match. The CDR3 has 13 amino acids. DNA of the CDR3: TGTGCCAGCAGTGGGACAGGACGCTACGGCTACACCTTC. Residues: CASSGTGRYGYTF.

This clonotype was seen a handful of times. This rearrangement joins TRBV6-1 to TRBJ1-2; a possible D gene is TRBD1 (5 bases). The V end was cut by 6 bases, the J end by 4 bases, with 24 bases between. The CDR3 length is 17 residues. Germline loops: CDR1 MNHNS, CDR2 SASEGT. In nucleotides, the CDR3 is TGTGCCAGCAGCTCCCCAGGGTTGTCCGGACTTCTCTATGGCTACACCTTC. Protein product: CASSSPGLSGLLYGYTF.

This chain uses TRBV4-2 with TRBJ1-2; a weak D match, TRBD1 (6 bases). Germline CDR1 is LGHNA and CDR2 is YNFKEQ. Between the trimmed V and J ends, which lost 1 base and 6 bases, there was a span of 12 bases. The CDR3 consists of 14 residues. In DNA, the CDR3 is TGTGCCAGCAGCCAAGGGCAGGGGATCGATGGCTACACCTTC. Its protein product is CASSQGQGIDGYTF.

The chain links TRBV18 to TRBJ1-5, with D unresolved. Per the germline V gene, CDR1 is KGHSH and CDR2 is LQKENI. The V end lost 3 bases, the J end lost 4 bases, and 13 bases lay between the germline ends. The CDR3 has 15 residues. The CDR3 sequence: CASSPLGYPNQPQHF. In DNA form, the CDR3 reads TGTGCCAGCTCACCTCTGGGTTATCCAAATCAGCCCCAGCATTTT. Together with reference TRBV18 and TRBJ1-5, the CDR3 gives the full variable domain: NAGVMQNPRHLVRRRGQEARLRCSPMKGHSHVYWYRQLPEEGLKFMVYLQKENIIDESGMPKERFSAEFPKEGPSILRIQQVVRGDSAAYFCASSPLGYPNQPQHFGDGTRLSIL.

The genes are TRBV20-1 and TRBJ2-7, with D tentatively TRBD2 (6 bases). Germline values: CDR1 DFQATT, CDR2 SNEGSKA (reference sequence). Trimming took off 4 bases at V and 6 bases at J, with 16 bases between the two ends. CDR3 length: 13 amino acids. This CDR3 reads CSAILLAIGEQYF. In DNA, the CDR3 is TGCAGTGCTATACTTCTAGCGATAGGCGAGCAGTACTTC.

The rearrangement uses TRBV12-3 or TRBV12-4 and TRBJ1-1; D gene ambiguous. Trimming pared 6 bases from V and 6 bases from J, leaving 14 bases between. CDR3 size: 13 residues. This chain's CDR3 is CASSLLGGAEAFF. CDR3 nucleotide sequence: TGTGCCAGCAGCCTACTTGGAGGTGCTGAAGCTTTCTTT.

This clonotype was seen only a few times. The junction and the germline gene differ at one end; a read error may be behind it. The V gene is TRBV12-3 or TRBV12-4, the J gene TRBJ1-2, with D hard to call. The CDR3 contains 13 residues. The DNA of the CDR3 is TGTGCCAGCAGTTTAGAGGAGGGCTCCAGGCGTTCCTTC. It translates to CASSLEEGSRRSF.

This clonotype turned up a few times. The CDR3: CASSLRSRARNSPLHF. The DNA of the CDR3 is TGTGCCAGCAGCTTACGATCCAGGGCCCGTAATTCACCCCTCCACTTT. The rearrangement links TRBV7-3 to TRBJ1-6; the D gene is possibly TRBD1 (5 bases). V was shortened by 2 bases and J by 6 bases, with 14 bases between the two germline ends. Germline CDR1 is SGHTA and CDR2 is FQGTGA. This CDR3 comprises 16 residues.

The rearrangement links TRBV10-1 to TRBJ1-6; D remains unclear. CDR1 and CDR2 from the germline V gene are WNHNN and SYGVQD (reference sequence). The CDR3 length is 15 residues. Trimming took off 2 bases at V and 8 bases at J, with 13 bases between the two ends. The CDR3 DNA reads TGCGCCAGCAGTGAGGGATGGGGTGTGGATTCACCCCTCCACTTT. Amino acid sequence: CASSEGWGVDSPLHF.

This rearrangement joins TRBV10-3 to TRBJ1-1; the match to TRBD1 covers 9 bases. There are 16 residues in the CDR3. Germline loops: CDR1 ENHRY, CDR2 SYGVKD. V shed 5 bases and J 4 bases; nucleotides not matched to a gene: 11. The CDR3 nucleotides are TGTGCCATCAGTACTAATCCGGGACAGGGCCTCACTGAAGCTTTCTTT. Amino acids: CAISTNPGQGLTEAFF.

The chain recombines TRBV29-1 with TRBJ2-5, with D perhaps assigned TRBD1 or TRBD2 (5 bases each). CDR3 size: 13 residues. Trimming pared 6 bases from V and 2 bases from J, leaving 13 bases between. Germline V gene sequence: CDR1 SQVTM, CDR2 ANQGSEA. The CDR3 protein is CSVNRGPQETQYF. Here the CDR3 DNA reads TGCAGCGTGAATCGGGGCCCTCAAGAGACCCAGTACTTC.

The rearrangement uses TRBV19 and TRBJ1-5; 7 nucleotides agree with TRBD1. The CDR3 sequence is 16 residues long. Germline CDR1 is LNHDA and CDR2 is SQIVND (reference sequence). V shed 5 bases and J 0 bases; nucleotides not matched to a gene: 7. The CDR3 spells CASSAGQAHSNQPQHF. CDR3 DNA sequence: TGTGCCAGTAGTGCCGGACAGGCGCATAGCAATCAGCCCCAGCATTTT.

V usage is TRBV7-7 and J usage is TRBJ2-7, with D perhaps matching TRBD2 (6 bases). V was shortened by 1 base and J by 0 bases, with 13 bases between the two germline ends. The germline CDR1 and CDR2 sequences are SSHAT and FNYEAQ (reference sequence). This CDR3 spans 16 amino acids. The CDR3 DNA follows: TGTGCCAGCAGCTTAGAGGGACTGCCCCCCTCCTACGAGCAGTACTTC. Protein: CASSLEGLPPSYEQYF.

This clonotype was seen only once. The rearrangement uses TRBV20-1 and TRBJ2-3; TRBD2 matches at 7 bases. This CDR3 has 13 residues. Trimming took 3 bases from V and 1 from J; bases not matched to a gene: 1. Germline V gene lookup returns CDR1 DFQATT and CDR2 SNEGSKA (reference sequence). CDR3 loop: CSARAGGTDTQYF. The DNA for the CDR3 is TGCAGTGCTAGGGCGGGGGGCACAGATACGCAGTATTTT.

The chain couples TRBV7-8 to TRBJ2-2, with 8 bases fitting TRBD1. The CDR3 length is 20 residues. With V trimmed by 0 bases and J by 2 bases, 14 bases remained unmatched. Germline CDR1 is SGHVS and CDR2 is FQNEAQ. The chain's CDR3 is CASSLARGRFWAPNTGELFF. The CDR3 nucleotides are TGTGCCAGCAGCTTAGCCAGGGGGCGTTTTTGGGCCCCTAACACCGGGGAGCTGTTTTTT.

The gene calls are TRBV7-2 and TRBJ1-5; D may be TRBD1 (5 bases). Germline V gene data show CDR1 as SGHTA and CDR2 as FQGNSA. V lost 0 bases and J lost 0, with 12 bases in between. The CDR3 spans 17 residues. The CDR3 region is CASSLAQGGYSNQPQHF. The CDR3 coding sequence is TGTGCCAGCAGCTTAGCGCAGGGAGGGTATAGCAATCAGCCCCAGCATTTT.

This chain uses TRBV27 with TRBJ1-1; possible D gene TRBD1, 5 bases. The V and J ends lost 3 bases and 1 base respectively, with 12 bases between them. The CDR3 is made up of 15 amino acids. CDR1 MNHEY and CDR2 SMNVEV come from the germline V gene (reference sequence). The CDR3 bases are TGTGCCAGCAGTTTTGTAAGGGGCCCGAACACTGAAGCTTTCTTT. Translating it yields CASSFVRGPNTEAFF.